What follows is one TCR beta chain and its context. Its antigen is unknown. It was autoimmune disease history or systemic immunosuppression that excluded patients. This sample was taken from a study of OX40 agonist ivuxolimab in advanced cancers. For the study at large: Those treated in dose escalation had hepatocellular carcinoma, melanoma, renal cell cancer or head and neck cancer. Averaging 60 years in age, with a range of about 23 to 90, the cohort was 82.7% male. Study observations and caveats: At 0.1 to 3.0 mg/kg, CD4+ and CD8+ blood T cells expanded clonally by week 6.

Repertoires were generated with immunoSEQ multiplex PCR, while TCRdb's copy carries only in-frame clones and drops some. This table has more than 75,000 clones, approximately 85% appearing once. The CDR3 runs to 13 residues. Trimming left V 4 bases short and J 5 bases short, with 9 bases between. The germline V gene encodes CDR1 LNHNV and CDR2 YYDKDF (reference sequence). The sequence came from an adult with an advanced solid tumor such as melanoma, head and neck, liver or kidney cancer. The sample in question was CD4+ or CD8+ T cells sorted from blood, obtained in a trial of the OX40 agonist ivuxolimab. This rearrangement joins TRBV15 to TRBJ2-1; a possible D gene is TRBD1 (6 bases). Written as DNA, the CDR3 is TGTGCCACCAGCAATACAGGGAACAATGAGCAGTTCTTC. It translates to CATSNTGNNEQFF.